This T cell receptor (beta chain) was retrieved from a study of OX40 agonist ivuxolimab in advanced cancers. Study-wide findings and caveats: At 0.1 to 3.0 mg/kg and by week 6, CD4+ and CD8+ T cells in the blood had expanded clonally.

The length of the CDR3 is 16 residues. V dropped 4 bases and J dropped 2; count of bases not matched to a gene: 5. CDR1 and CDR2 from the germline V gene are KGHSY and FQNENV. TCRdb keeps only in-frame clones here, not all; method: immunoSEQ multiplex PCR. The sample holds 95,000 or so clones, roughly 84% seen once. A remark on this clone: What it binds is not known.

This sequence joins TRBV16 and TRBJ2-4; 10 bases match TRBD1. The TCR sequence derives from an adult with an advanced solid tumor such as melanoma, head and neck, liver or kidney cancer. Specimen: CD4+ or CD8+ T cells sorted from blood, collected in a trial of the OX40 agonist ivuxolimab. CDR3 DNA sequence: TGTGCCAGCAGCCTTGGACAGGGGGTATCCAAAAACATTCAGTACTTC. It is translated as CASSLGQGVSKNIQYF. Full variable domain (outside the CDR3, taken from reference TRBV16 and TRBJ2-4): GEEVAQTPKHLVRGEGQKAKLYCAPIKGHSYVFWYQQVLKNEFKFLISFQNENVFDETGMPKERFSAKCLPNSPCSLEIQATKLEDSAVYFCASSLGQGVSKNIQYFGAGTRLSVL.